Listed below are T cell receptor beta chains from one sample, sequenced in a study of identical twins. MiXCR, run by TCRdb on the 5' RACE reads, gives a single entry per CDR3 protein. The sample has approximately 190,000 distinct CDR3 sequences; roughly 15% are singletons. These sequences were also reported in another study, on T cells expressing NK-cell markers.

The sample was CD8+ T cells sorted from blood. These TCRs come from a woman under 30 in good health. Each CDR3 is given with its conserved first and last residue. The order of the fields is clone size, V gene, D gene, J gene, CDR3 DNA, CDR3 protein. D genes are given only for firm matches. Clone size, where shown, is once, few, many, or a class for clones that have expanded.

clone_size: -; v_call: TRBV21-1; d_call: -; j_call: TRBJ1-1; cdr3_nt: TGTGCCAGCTCAAAGGGAGAAAGGGGAAAGACTGAAGCTTTCTTT; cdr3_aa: CASSKGERGKTEAFF
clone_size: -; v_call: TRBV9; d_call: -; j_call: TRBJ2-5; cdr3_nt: TGTGCCAGCAGCGTAGTGGCGCTACCCGGGATGGGGACCCAGTACTTC; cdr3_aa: CASSVVALPGMGTQYF
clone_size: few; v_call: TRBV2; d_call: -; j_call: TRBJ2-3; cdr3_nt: TGTGCCAGCAGTGAACCCCATATGCTACAGGTACACCGCACAGATACGCAGTATTTT; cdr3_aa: CASSEPHMLQVHRTDTQYF
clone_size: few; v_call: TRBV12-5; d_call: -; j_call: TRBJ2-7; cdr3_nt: TGTGCTAGTGGTTTGTGGGTCTCGAACGAGCAGTACTTC; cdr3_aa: CASGLWVSNEQYF
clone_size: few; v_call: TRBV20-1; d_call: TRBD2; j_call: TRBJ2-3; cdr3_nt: TGCAGTGCTAGTGGCGGGAGTCGATCAGATACGCAGTATTTT; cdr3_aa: CSASGGSRSDTQYF
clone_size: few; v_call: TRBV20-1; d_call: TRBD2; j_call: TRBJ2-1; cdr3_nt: TGCAGTGCTAGAGATCAAGGAGGGACTAGAAGCAATGAGCAGTTCTTC; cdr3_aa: CSARDQGGTRSNEQFF
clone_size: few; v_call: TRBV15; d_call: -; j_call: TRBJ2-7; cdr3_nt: TGTGCCACCAGCAGAGACCGGGGTCCGTACGAGCAGTACTTC; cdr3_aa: CATSRDRGPYEQYF
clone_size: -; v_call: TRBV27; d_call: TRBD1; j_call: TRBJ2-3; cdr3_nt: TGTGCCAGCAGTCTACTCAAGGGACAGGGGGCGGTACAAGATACGCAGTATTTT; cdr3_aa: CASSLLKGQGAVQDTQYF
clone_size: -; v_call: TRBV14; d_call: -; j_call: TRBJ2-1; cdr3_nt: TGTGCCAGCAGCCAAGATAATCGGGCACAGAACAATGAGCAGTTCTTC; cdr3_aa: CASSQDNRAQNNEQFF
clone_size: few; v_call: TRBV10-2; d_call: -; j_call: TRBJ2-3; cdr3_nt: TGCGCCAGCAGTGAGCTAGCGCATACGCAGTATTTT; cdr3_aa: CASSELAHTQYF
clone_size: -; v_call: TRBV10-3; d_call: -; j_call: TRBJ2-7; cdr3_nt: TGTGCCATCAGTGACGCCTCCGGGGCCTACGAGCAGTACTTC; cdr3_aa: CAISDASGAYEQYF
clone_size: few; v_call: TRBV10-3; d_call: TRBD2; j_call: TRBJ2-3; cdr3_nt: TGTGCCACCGGACTAGCGAGCACAGATACGCAGTATTTT; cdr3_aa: CATGLASTDTQYF
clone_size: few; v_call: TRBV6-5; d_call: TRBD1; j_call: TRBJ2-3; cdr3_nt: TGTGCCAGCAGTTACGAGTGGACAGGTCGAGATACGCAGTATTTT; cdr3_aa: CASSYEWTGRDTQYF
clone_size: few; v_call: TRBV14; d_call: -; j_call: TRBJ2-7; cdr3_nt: TGTGCCAGCAGCCACTCCGGTGGCCTAGCCGCCTACGAGCAGTACTTC; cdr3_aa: CASSHSGGLAAYEQYF
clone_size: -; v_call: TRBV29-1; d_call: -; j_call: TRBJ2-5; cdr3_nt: TGCAGCGTTGTCCGTGGCGGCTGGGAGACCCAGTACTTC; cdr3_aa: CSVVRGGWETQYF
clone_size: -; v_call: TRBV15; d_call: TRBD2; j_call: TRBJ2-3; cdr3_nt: TGTGCCACCAGCAGTCTGGGGACTAGCGGGAGCACAGATACGCAGTATTTT; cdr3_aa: CATSSLGTSGSTDTQYF
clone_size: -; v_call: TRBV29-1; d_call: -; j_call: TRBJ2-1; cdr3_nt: TGCAGCGTTGGAGGGGTCTCCTACAATGAGCAGTTCTTC; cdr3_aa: CSVGGVSYNEQFF
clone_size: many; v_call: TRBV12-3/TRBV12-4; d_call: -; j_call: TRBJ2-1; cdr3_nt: TGTGCCAGCAGTTTAGTTGCGGAGAAAAGTAATGAGCAGTTCTTC; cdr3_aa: CASSLVAEKSNEQFF
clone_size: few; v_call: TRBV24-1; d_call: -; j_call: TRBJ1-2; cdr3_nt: TGTGCCACCAGTGACGGGGACGGATTTGGCTACACCTTC; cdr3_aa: CATSDGDGFGYTF
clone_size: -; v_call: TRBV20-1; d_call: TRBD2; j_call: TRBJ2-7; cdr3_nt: TGCAGTGCTAGACCCCGCGGGGGCTCCTACGAGCAGTACTTC; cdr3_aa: CSARPRGGSYEQYF
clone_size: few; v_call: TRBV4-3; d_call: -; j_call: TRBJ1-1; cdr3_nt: TGCGCCAGCAGCCAAGATCTAGCAGGGAGGATGTACACTGAAGCTTTCTTT; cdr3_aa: CASSQDLAGRMYTEAFF
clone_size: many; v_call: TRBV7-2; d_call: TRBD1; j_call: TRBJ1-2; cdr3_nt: TGTGCCAGCAGCCTAGGGGGCGGGGGCGCGGCTAACTATGGCTACACCTTC; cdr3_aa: CASSLGGGGAANYGYTF
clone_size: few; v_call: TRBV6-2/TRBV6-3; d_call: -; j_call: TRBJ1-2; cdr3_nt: TGTGCCAGCAGCTCAGGACATTATGGCTACACCTTC; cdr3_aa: CASSSGHYGYTF
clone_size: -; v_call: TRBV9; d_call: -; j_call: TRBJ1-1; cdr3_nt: TGTGCCAGCAGCGTAGTTTCTGGGGGTGAAGCTTTCTTT; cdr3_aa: CASSVVSGGEAFF
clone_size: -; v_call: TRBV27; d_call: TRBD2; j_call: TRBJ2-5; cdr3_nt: TGTGCCAGCGGTCGCATTCTAGCGGGAGGGCCTGGGACCCAGTACTTC; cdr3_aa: CASGRILAGGPGTQYF